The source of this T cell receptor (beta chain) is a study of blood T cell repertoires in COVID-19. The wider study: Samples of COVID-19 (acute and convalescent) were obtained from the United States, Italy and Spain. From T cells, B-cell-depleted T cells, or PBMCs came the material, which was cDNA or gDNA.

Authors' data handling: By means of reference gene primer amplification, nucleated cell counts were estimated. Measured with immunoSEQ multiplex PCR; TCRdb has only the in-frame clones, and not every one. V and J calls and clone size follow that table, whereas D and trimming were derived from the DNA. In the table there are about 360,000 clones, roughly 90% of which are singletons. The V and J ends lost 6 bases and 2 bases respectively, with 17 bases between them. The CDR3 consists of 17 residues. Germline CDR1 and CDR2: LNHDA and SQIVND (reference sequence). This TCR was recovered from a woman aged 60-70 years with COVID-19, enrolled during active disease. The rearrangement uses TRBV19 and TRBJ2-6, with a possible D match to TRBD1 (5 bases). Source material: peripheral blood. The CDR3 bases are TGTGCCAGTAGGAGCACCCACGACAGACCTGGGGCCAACGTCCTGACTTTC. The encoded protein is CASRSTHDRPGANVLTF. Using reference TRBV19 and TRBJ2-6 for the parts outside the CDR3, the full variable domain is DGGITQSPKYLFRKEGQNVTLSCEQNLNHDAMYWYRQDPGQGLRLIYYSQIVNDFQKGDIAEGYSVSREKKESFPLTVTSAQKNPTAFYLCASRSTHDRPGANVLTFGAGSRLTVL.